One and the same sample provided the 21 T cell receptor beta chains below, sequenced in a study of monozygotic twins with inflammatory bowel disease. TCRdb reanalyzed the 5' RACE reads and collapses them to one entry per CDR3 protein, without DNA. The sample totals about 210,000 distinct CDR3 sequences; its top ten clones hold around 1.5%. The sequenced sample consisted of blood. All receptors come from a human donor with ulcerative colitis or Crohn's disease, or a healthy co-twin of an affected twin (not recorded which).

This chain's CDR3 is CASSVGGGSWDEQFF. The gene calls are TRBV9 and TRBJ2-1; there is no DNA to check the TCRdb D call of TRBD1. Per germline, CDR1 SGDLS and CDR2 YYNGEE. The CDR3 runs 15 residues.

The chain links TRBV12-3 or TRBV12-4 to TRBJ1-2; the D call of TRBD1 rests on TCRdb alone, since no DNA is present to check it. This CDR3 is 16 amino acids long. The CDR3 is CASSRELRGANYGYTF.

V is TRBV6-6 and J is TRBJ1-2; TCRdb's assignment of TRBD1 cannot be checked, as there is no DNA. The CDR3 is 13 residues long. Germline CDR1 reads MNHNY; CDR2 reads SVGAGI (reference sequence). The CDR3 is CASSYGTGGGYTF.

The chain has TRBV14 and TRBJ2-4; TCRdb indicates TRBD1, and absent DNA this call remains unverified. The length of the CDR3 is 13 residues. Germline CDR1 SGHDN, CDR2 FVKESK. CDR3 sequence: CASSHGGGNIQYF.

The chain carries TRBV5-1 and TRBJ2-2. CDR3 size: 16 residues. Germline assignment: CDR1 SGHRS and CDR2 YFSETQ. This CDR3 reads CASSLGALADTGELFF.

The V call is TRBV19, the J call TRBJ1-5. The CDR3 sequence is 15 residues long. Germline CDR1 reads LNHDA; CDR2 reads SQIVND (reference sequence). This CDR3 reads CASSIAAQSNQPQHF.

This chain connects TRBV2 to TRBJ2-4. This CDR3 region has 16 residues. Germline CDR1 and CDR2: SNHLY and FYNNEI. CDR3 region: CASSEALLLAKNIQYF.

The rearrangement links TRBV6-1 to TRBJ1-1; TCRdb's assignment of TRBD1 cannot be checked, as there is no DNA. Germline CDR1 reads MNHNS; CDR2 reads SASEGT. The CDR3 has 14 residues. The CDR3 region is CASTPGTQNTEAFF.

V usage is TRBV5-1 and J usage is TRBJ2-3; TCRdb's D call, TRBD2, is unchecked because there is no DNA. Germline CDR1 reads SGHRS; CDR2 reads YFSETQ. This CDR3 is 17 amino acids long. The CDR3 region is CASSLAVGGDRRDTQYF.

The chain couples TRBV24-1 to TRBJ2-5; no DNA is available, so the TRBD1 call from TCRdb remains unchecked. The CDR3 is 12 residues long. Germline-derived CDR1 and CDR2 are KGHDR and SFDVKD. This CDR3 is CATAGESETQYF.

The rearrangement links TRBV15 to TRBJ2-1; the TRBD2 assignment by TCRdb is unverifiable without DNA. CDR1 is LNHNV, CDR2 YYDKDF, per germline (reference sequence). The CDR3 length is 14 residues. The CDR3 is CATSRGGGGNEQFF. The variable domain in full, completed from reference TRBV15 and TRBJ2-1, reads DAMVIQNPRYQVTQFGKPVTLSCSQTLNHNVMYWYQQKSSQAPKLLFHYYDKDFNNEADTPDNFQSRRPNTSFCFLDIRSPGLGDTAMYLCATSRGGGGNEQFFGPGTRLTVL.

CDR3 loop: CASSLDGGTATEAFF. The chain employs TRBV7-6 and TRBJ1-1. Germline CDR1 is SGHVS and CDR2 is FNYEAQ. The length of the CDR3 is 15 residues. Combining the CDR3 with reference TRBV7-6 and TRBJ1-1 gives the whole variable domain GAGVSQSPRYKVTKRGQDVALRCDPISGHVSLYWYRQALGQGPEFLTYFNYEAQQDKSGLPNDRFSAERPEGSISTLTIQRTEQRDSAMYRCASSLDGGTATEAFFGQGTRLTVV.

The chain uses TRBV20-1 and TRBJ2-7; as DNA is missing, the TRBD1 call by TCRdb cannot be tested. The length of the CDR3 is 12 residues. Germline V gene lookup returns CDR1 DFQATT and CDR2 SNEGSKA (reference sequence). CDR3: CSATGTGHEQYF.

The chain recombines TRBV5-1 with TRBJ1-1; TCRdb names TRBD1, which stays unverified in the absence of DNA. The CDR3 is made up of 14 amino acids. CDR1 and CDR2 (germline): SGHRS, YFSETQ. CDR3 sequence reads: CASRRGSGNTEAFF.

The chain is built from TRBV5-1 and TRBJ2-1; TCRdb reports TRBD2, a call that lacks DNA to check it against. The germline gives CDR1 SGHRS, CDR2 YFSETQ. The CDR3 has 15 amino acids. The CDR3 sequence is CASATGSPAYNEQFF.

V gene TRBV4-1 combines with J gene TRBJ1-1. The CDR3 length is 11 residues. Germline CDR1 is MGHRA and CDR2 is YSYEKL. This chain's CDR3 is CASSHRFEAFF.

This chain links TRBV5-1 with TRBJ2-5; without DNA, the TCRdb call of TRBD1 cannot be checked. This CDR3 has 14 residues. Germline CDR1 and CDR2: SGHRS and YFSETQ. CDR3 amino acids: CASSLTGQGETQYF. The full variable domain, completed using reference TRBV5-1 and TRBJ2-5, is KAGVTQTPRYLIKTRGQQVTLSCSPISGHRSVSWYQQTPGQGLQFLFEYFSETQRNKGNFPGRFSGRQFSNSRSEMNVSTLELGDSALYLCASSLTGQGETQYFGPGTRLLVL.

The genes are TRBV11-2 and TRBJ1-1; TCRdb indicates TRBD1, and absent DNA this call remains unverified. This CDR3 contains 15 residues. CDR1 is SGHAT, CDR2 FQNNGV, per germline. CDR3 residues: CASSPIRGTNIEAFF.

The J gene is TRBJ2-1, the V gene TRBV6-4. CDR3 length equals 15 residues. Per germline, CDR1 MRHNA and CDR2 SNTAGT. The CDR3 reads CASSDRQVGKNEQFF.

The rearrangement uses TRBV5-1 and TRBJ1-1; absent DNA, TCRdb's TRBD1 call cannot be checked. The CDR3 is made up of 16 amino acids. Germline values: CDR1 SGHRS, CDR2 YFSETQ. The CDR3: CASGTGTGGYRTEAFF.

This CDR3 is CSARPTGVAYEQYF. J is TRBJ2-7 and V is TRBV20-1; the D call of TRBD1 rests on TCRdb alone, since no DNA is present to check it. The germline V gene has CDR1 DFQATT and CDR2 SNEGSKA (reference sequence). CDR3 length equals 14 residues.